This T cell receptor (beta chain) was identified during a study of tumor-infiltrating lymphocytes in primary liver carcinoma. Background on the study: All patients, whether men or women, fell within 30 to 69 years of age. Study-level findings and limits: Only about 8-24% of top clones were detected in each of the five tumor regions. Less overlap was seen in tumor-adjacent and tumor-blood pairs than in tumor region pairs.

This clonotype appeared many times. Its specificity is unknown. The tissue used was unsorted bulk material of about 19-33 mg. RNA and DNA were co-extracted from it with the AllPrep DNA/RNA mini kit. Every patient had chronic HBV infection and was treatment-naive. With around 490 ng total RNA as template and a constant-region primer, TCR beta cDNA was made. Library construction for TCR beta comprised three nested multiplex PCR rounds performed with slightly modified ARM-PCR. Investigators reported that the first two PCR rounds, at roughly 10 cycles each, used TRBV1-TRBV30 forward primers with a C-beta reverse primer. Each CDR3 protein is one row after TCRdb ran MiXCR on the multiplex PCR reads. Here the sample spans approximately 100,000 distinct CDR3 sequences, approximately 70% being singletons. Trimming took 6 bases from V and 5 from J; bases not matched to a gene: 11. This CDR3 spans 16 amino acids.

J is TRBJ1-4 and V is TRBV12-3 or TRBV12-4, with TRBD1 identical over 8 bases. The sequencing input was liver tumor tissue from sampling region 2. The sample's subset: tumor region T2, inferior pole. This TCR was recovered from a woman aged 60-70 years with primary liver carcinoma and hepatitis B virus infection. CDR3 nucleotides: TGTGCCAGCAGCCCCGGACAGGGACATTACAATGAAAAACTGTTTTTT. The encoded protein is CASSPGQGHYNEKLFF.